This T cell receptor beta chain was sequenced for a study of vaccination effects on CD4 cells after COVID-19. Study summary: Each participant received a vaccine that was either BNT162b2 or mRNA-1273, given as two doses.

Method: immunoSEQ multiplex PCR; TCRdb's copy keeps in-frame clones and lacks some. Among tens of thousands of clones, roughly 70% were seen once, and the ten largest hold approximately 30%. Whole-study results and caveats: Early post-infection timepoints were absent, and convalescent patients were few. The vaccine-induced clones of healthy vaccinees included only 1 of 255 that cross-reacted with common cold coronaviruses.

This CDR3 has 16 residues. Germline values: CDR1 MNHEY, CDR2 SVGAGI. The V segment lost 0 bases and the J segment 2 bases; nucleotides outside the gene matches: 6. Under the ViraFEST assay, PBMC were stimulated with viral peptide pools so that antigen-specific CD4+ T cells expanded. Sequencing was performed afterwards. Cells that had been cultured for 10 days were the source of isolated CD4+ T cells. Each vaccine recipient was nucleocapsid antibody negative and had no prior SARS-CoV-2 infection. Cultures got half-medium changes with IL-2 on days 3 and 7. In regard to this clone: No antigen is known for it.

The chain recombines TRBV6-5 with TRBJ2-5, with TRBD2 matching 7 bases. This clonotype originated in a human donor who received a COVID-19 vaccine. This sample comprised CD4+ T cells from PBMCs cultured with HCoV-OC43 spike peptides, obtained before COVID-19 vaccination. Subset described: HCoV-OC43 spike overlapping peptide pool stimulation. CDR3 DNA sequence: TGTGCCAGCAGTTACTCAGGGGCTAGCGGACAAGAGACCCAGTACTTC. Residues: CASSYSGASGQETQYF.